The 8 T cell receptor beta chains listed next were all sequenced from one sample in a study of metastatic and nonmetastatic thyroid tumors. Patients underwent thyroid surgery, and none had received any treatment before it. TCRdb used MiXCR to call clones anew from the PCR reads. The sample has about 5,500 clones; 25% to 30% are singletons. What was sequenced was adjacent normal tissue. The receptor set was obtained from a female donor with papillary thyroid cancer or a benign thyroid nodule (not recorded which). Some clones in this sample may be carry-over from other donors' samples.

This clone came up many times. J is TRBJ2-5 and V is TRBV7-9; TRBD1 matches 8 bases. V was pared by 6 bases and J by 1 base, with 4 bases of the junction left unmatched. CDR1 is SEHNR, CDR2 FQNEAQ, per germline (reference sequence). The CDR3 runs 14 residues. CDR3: CASSYGTGQETQYF. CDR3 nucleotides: TGTGCCAGCAGTTACGGGACAGGCCAAGAGACCCAGTACTTC.

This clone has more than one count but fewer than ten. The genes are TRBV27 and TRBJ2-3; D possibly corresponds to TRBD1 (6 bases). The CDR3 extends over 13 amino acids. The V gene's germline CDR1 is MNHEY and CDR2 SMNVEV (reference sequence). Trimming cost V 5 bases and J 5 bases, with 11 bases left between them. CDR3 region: CASSTGNGDTQYF. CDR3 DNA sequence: TGTGCCAGCAGTACAGGGAATGGAGATACGCAGTATTTT.

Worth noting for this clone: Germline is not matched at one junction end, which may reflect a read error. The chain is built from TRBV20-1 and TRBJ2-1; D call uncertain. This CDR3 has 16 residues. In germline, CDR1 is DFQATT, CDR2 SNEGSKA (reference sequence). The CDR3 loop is CSARDTVPQMYNEQFF. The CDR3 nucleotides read TGCAGTGCCAGAGATACCGTCCCGCAAATGTACAATGAGCAGTTCTTC.

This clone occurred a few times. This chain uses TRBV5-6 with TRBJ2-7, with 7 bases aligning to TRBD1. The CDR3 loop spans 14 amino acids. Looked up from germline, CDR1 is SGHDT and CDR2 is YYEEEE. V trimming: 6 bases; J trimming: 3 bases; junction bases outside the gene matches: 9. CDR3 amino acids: CASIKTGLVYEQYF. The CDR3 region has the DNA TGTGCCAGCATCAAGACAGGGTTGGTCTACGAGCAGTACTTC. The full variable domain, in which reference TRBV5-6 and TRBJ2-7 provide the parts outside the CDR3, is DAGVTQSPTHLIKTRGQQVTLRCSPKSGHDTVSWYQQALGQGPQFIFQYYEEEERQRGNFPDRFSGHQFPNYSSELNVNALLLGDSALYLCASIKTGLVYEQYFGPGTRLTVT.

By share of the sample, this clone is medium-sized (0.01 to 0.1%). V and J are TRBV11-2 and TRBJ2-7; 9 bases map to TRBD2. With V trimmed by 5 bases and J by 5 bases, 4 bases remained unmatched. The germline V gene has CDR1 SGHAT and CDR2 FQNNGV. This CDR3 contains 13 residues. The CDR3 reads CASSGTSSDEQYF. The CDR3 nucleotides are TGTGCCAGCAGCGGGACTAGCAGCGACGAGCAGTACTTC.

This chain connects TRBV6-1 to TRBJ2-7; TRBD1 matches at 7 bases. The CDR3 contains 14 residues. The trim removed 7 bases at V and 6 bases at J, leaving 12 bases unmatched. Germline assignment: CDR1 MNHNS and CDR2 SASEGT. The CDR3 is CASIRGTREGEQYF. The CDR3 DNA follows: TGTGCCAGCATCAGGGGGACAAGAGAGGGCGAGCAGTACTTC.

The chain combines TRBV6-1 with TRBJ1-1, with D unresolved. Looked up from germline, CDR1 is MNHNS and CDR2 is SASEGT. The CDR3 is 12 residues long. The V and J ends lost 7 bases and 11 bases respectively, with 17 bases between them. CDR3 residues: CASIPDGRLAFF. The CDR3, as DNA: TGTGCCAGCATCCCAGACGGACGGCTGGCTTTCTTT.

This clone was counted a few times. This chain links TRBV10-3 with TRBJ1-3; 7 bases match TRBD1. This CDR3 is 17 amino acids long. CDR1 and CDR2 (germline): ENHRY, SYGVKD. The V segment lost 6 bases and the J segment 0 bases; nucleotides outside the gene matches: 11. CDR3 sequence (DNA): TGTGCCATCAGCCAAGGGGGACAGTCCTTCTCTGGAAACACCATATATTTT. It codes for CAISQGGQSFSGNTIYF.